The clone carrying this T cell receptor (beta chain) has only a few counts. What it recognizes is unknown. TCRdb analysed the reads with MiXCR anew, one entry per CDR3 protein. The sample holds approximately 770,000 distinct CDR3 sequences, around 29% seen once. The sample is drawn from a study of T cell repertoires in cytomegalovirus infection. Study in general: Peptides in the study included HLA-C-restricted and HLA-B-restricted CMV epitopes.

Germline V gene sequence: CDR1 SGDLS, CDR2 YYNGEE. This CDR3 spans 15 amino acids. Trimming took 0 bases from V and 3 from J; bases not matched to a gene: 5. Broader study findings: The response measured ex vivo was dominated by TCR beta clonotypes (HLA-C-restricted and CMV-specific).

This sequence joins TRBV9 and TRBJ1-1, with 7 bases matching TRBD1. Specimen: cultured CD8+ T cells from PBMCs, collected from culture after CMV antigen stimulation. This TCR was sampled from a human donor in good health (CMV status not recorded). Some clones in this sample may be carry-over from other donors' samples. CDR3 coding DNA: TGTGCCAGCAGCGTAGTAGGGGGCCGGGACACTGAAGCTTTCTTT. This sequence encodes CASSVVGGRDTEAFF.